These 9 T cell receptor beta chains came from one sample sequenced in a study of beta chain features in type 1 diabetes (dated by TCRdb to 2016 to 2019). The antigens these receptors bind are not known. Findings and caveats that apply to the study as a whole: Type 1 diabetes patients showed a moderate but significant shortening of TCRB CDR3 length in all four CD4+ subsets.

Receptor libraries were prepared by the immunoSEQ multiplex PCR assay. The entire isolated RNA was reverse transcribed using the High Capacity cDNA Reverse Transcription Kit, and thus expressed TCRB transcripts were sequenced. Imported from immuneACCESS, the table was reduced by TCRdb to in-frame sequences with V and J called. These copies leave out some clones; in studies compared against another copy, an unresolved V gene accounts for under half, and the cause of the remainder is not known. This sample lists 130,000 to 150,000 clones; more than 10% were detected once. The ten largest clones add up to 1% to 1.5% of the sample. Sequencing used central memory CD4+ T cells from blood. The receptors were sampled from a man in his late teens or twenties with type 1 diabetes.

The rearrangement links TRBV6-5 to TRBJ2-3, with D unresolved. Germline lookup yields CDR1 MNHEY and CDR2 SVGAGI. CDR3 length: 12 amino acids. V lost 10 bases, J lost 8 bases, and 16 bases lay in between. The CDR3 spells CATFSALGTQYF. The CDR3 DNA is TGTGCCACCTTCTCGGCTCTTGGTACGCAGTATTTT.

In its sample, this clone was seen a few times. The chain combines TRBV18 with TRBJ2-5; possibly TRBD1 for D (5 bases). V lost 2 bases to trimming and J lost 4 bases, with 5 bases between them. CDR1 KGHSH and CDR2 LQKENI come from the germline V gene. The CDR3 totals 12 residues. The CDR3 bases are TGTGCCAGCTCACCAGGGGCAGAGACCCAGTACTTC. It yields the protein CASSPGAETQYF.

This clone has only a few counts. The V gene is TRBV15, the J gene TRBJ1-1; D unclear. CDR1 and CDR2 (germline): LNHNV, YYDKDF (reference sequence). This CDR3 has 15 residues. The ends were cut back, 1 base at V and 1 base at J, with 10 bases in the middle. Here the CDR3 DNA reads TGTGCCACCAGCAGAGGTGAAGTTACGAACACTGAAGCTTTCTTT. Encoded protein: CATSRGEVTNTEAFF.

This clone was recorded many times. The rearrangement uses TRBV13 and TRBJ2-1; tentatively, D is TRBD2 (7 bases). The V and J ends lost 4 bases and 3 bases respectively, with 10 bases between them. Germline CDR1 is PRHDT and CDR2 is FYEKMQ (reference sequence). The CDR3 is 14 residues long. CDR3: CASSSGGRYNEQFF. Here the CDR3 DNA reads TGTGCCAGCAGCTCCGGGGGGCGCTACAATGAGCAGTTCTTC.

Concerning this clone: This same CDR3 is encoded by further DNA sequences in the sample. The CDR3 region is CSVEDLGNEQFF. The CDR3 DNA reads TGCAGCGTTGAAGATCTGGGCAATGAGCAGTTCTTC. The chain is built from TRBV29-1 and TRBJ2-1; D ambiguous. Trimming took off 0 bases at V and 6 bases at J, with 6 bases between the two ends. CDR3 size: 12 residues. Germline V gene sequence: CDR1 SQVTM, CDR2 ANQGSEA.

This clone was observed a handful of times. This rearrangement joins TRBV5-1 to TRBJ2-2, with TRBD2 matching 10 bases. The V gene's germline CDR1 is SGHRS and CDR2 YFSETQ. CDR3 size: 16 residues. Trimming at V came to 2 bases and at J to 7 bases, leaving 8 bases not matched to a gene. In nucleotides, the CDR3 is TGCGCCAGCAGCTTAACAACTAGCGGGGCTGGCGGGGAGCTGTTTTTT. As protein: CASSLTTSGAGGELFF.

V gene TRBV30 combines with J gene TRBJ2-5; D gene ambiguous. The CDR3 has 12 amino acids. Germline V gene lookup returns CDR1 GTSNPN and CDR2 SVGIG (reference sequence). The DNA for the CDR3 is TGTGCGACGTACAGCGTTCAAGAGACCCAGTACTTC. Translated: CATYSVQETQYF. Filled out from reference TRBV30 and TRBJ2-5, the complete variable domain reads SQTIHQWPATLVQPVGSPLSLECTVEGTSNPNLYWYRQAAGRGLQLLFYSVGIGQISSEVPQNLSASRPQDRQFILSSKKLLLSDSGFYLCATYSVQETQYFGPGTRLLVL.

This clone was observed a handful of times. V is TRBV5-1 and J is TRBJ1-6; possible D gene TRBD1, 6 bases. This CDR3 comprises 16 residues. Germline-derived CDR1 and CDR2 are SGHRS and YFSETQ. V was pared by 0 bases and J by 2 bases, with 9 bases between. CDR3 sequence: CASSLGQAPYNSPLHF. In DNA, the CDR3 is TGCGCCAGCAGCTTGGGACAGGCTCCCTATAATTCACCCCTCCACTTT.

The chain links TRBV5-1 to TRBJ2-7; D uncertain. V lost 3 bases and J lost 3, with 16 bases in between. Germline assignment: CDR1 SGHRS and CDR2 YFSETQ. The CDR3 is 15 amino acids. CDR3 region: CASSSVGEPHYEQYF. The DNA of the CDR3 is TGCGCCAGCAGCTCGGTCGGTGAGCCCCACTACGAGCAGTACTTC.